The 2 T cell receptor beta chains below all came from one sample that was sequenced in a study of blood T cell repertoires in COVID-19. Here immunoSEQ multiplex PCR was the method, and the copy in TCRdb shows in-frame clones only, minus some. The table lists 430,000 or so clones, approximately 90% of them singletons. The specimen sequenced was PBMCs or T cells enriched from blood (not recorded which). The receptor source for this set is a woman aged 18-29 years who had been exposed to COVID-19.

The V gene is TRBV27, the J gene TRBJ1-2, with D perhaps TRBD1 (6 bases). The germline gives CDR1 MNHEY, CDR2 SMNVEV (reference sequence). The CDR3 has 14 amino acids. V was pared by 7 bases and J by 0 bases, with 12 bases between. CDR3 in DNA: TGTGCCAGCAATTATGCAGGGGCTAACTATGGCTACACCTTC. As protein: CASNYAGANYGYTF.

The chain uses TRBV5-6 and TRBJ1-4, with D possibly being TRBD1 (5 bases). Germline V gene sequence: CDR1 SGHDT, CDR2 YYEEEE. V lost 2 bases and J 3 bases, leaving 14 bases between the germline ends. This CDR3 region has 16 residues. CDR3: CASSFITGVANEKLFF. The CDR3 bases are TGTGCCAGCAGCTTTATTACGGGGGTCGCTAATGAAAAACTGTTTTTT.